A selection of T cell receptor beta chains follows, all from one sample in a study of spatial heterogeneity in lung cancer. In TCRdb, the 5' RACE reads were re-called with MiXCR into one record per CDR3 protein. The table records approximately 52,000 distinct CDR3 sequences, approximately 5.7% of them present only once. The sample consisted of PBMCs, taken at surgery. These receptor sequences come from a male donor with early-stage non-small cell lung cancer. Each CDR3 is given with its conserved first and last residue. D genes are given only for firm matches. A clone size is listed for some rows: how often the clone was seen (once, few, many), or a class if it is expanded.

.	many	TRBJ1-5	TRBV20-1	CSAARGSNQPQHF	TGCAGTGCTGCCCGTGGTAGCAATCAGCCCCAGCATTTT
.	many	TRBJ2-5	TRBV6-2/TRBV6-3	CATHTYRRSETQYF	TGTGCCACCCACACCTATAGAAGGTCAGAGACCCAGTACTTC
.	many	TRBJ2-3	TRBV7-2	CASTSPEASTDTQYF	TGTGCCAGCACCTCCCCGGAGGCTAGCACAGATACGCAGTATTTT
.	many	TRBJ2-1	TRBV27	CASSLIRGNYNEQFF	TGTGCCAGCAGTTTAATCCGCGGGAATTACAATGAGCAGTTCTTC
.	many	TRBJ1-1	TRBV20-1	CSARATAWEAFF	TGCAGTGCTAGAGCGACAGCCTGGGAGGCTTTCTTT
TRBD2	many	TRBJ2-1	TRBV20-1	CSARSASGRAAFNEQFF	TGCAGTGCTAGATCAGCTAGCGGGAGGGCCGCCTTTAATGAGCAGTTCTTC
TRBD2	many	TRBJ2-3	TRBV29-1	CSVKPLGRTTDTQYF	TGCAGCGTCAAACCGCTCGGGAGGACCACAGATACGCAGTATTTT
TRBD1	few	TRBJ1-2	TRBV3-1	CASSQVPGGQGYGYTF	TGTGCCAGCAGCCAAGTTCCAGGGGGCCAAGGATATGGCTACACCTTC
.	many	TRBJ2-7	TRBV4-2	CASSQEAVHEQYF	TGTGCCAGCAGCCAAGAGGCAGTCCACGAGCAGTACTTC
.	.	TRBJ1-2	TRBV6-6	CASSMTYGYTF	TGTGCCAGCAGTATGACCTATGGCTACACCTTC
.	many	TRBJ1-2	TRBV28	CASSLAGRGYGYTF	TGTGCCAGCAGTTTGGCCGGCCGCGGGTATGGCTACACCTTC
TRBD2	many	TRBJ2-7	TRBV10-3	CAISDPVSGSNEQYF	TGTGCCATCAGTGACCCCGTTAGCGGGAGCAATGAGCAGTACTTC
TRBD2	many	TRBJ2-3	TRBV6-5	CASSYAGVADTQYF	TGTGCCAGCAGTTATGCGGGAGTAGCAGATACGCAGTATTTT
TRBD2	many	TRBJ2-7	TRBV19	CASSPGLAIGDDEQYF	TGTGCCAGTAGCCCCGGACTAGCGATCGGAGATGACGAGCAGTACTTC
.	many	TRBJ2-2	TRBV7-9	CASSLERKRLFF	TGTGCCAGCAGCTTAGAGAGAAAGCGGCTGTTTTTT
.	.	TRBJ2-1	TRBV12-3/TRBV12-4	CASSFDPIRPSNEQFF	TGTGCCAGCAGTTTTGACCCGATCAGGCCATCCAATGAGCAGTTCTTC
.	.	TRBJ1-4	TRBV7-2	CASSSGFNREKLFF	TGTGCCAGCAGCTCCGGCTTCAACCGGGAAAAACTGTTTTTT
.	many	TRBJ2-3	TRBV20-1	CSASPDHLSFSTDTQYF	TGCAGTGCTAGTCCAGACCATCTTTCCTTCTCCACAGATACGCAGTATTTT
TRBD1	many	TRBJ1-2	TRBV6-4	CASRNGQGEGYTF	TGTGCCAGCCGAAACGGACAGGGAGAAGGCTACACCTTC
.	many	TRBJ1-1	TRBV20-1	CSAEIGGDTEAFF	TGCAGTGCCGAGATCGGGGGGGACACTGAAGCTTTCTTT
TRBD1	many	TRBJ1-2	TRBV10-3	CAISESGQAGGGYTF	TGTGCCATCAGTGAGTCGGGACAGGCCGGAGGTGGCTACACCTTC
.	few	TRBJ2-7	TRBV5-6	CASSAPTSYEQYF	TGTGCCAGCAGCGCTCCTACCTCCTACGAGCAGTACTTC
.	.	TRBJ1-2	TRBV9	CASGMDTGGYTF	TGTGCCAGTGGGATGGACACCGGAGGCTACACCTTC
.	many	TRBJ2-1	TRBV7-8	CASSPRTYNEQFF	TGTGCCAGCAGCCCCCGAACCTACAATGAGCAGTTCTTC
TRBD1	many	TRBJ1-1	TRBV7-2	CASSPTGTGRGTEAFF	TGTGCCAGCAGCCCGACCGGGACAGGCCGGGGCACTGAAGCTTTCTTT
.	many	TRBJ1-1	TRBV6-1	CASSAEVGSMNTEAFF	TGTGCCAGCAGCGCCGAGGTAGGCAGCATGAACACTGAAGCTTTCTTT
TRBD2	many	TRBJ2-3	TRBV29-1	CSVGLAGSTDTQYF	TGCAGCGTTGGACTAGCGGGAAGCACAGATACGCAGTATTTT